This T cell receptor beta chain was obtained from a study of blood T cell repertoires in COVID-19. Study at large: Acute and convalescent COVID-19 samples came from the United States, Italy and Spain. PBMCs, B-cell-depleted T cells, or T cells provided the cDNA or gDNA that made up the material.

Authors' analysis steps: Amplification with reference gene primers provided the estimates of nucleated cell counts. Clones were sequenced by immunoSEQ multiplex PCR, and TCRdb holds only the in-frame ones, with some missing. V, J and clone size are taken as reported in that table, and D and trimming were inferred from the DNA itself. The sample contains about 150,000 clones, roughly four fifths of which appear only once. V lost 0 bases, J lost 7 bases, and 13 bases lay in between. This CDR3 region has 16 residues. CDR1 and CDR2 (germline): SNHLY, FYNNEI. The sequence was obtained from a woman older than 75 with acute or convalescent COVID-19. The source material was peripheral blood. The V and J genes are TRBV2 and TRBJ1-6; maybe TRBD1 (5 bases). The CDR3 reads CASSEATDRRNSPLHF. The CDR3, as DNA: TGTGCCAGCAGTGAAGCGACCGACAGAAGGAATTCACCCCTCCACTTT.